The T cell receptor beta chain under discussion was sequenced for a study of blood T cell repertoires in COVID-19 (dated by TCRdb to the early 2020s). In the study overall: Collaborator samples came from the United States, Italy and Spain and covered acute and convalescent phases of COVID-19. The material from the prospective study consisted of cDNA or gDNA derived from T cells, B-cell-depleted T cells, or PBMCs. A freely available public database, intended as a resource for researchers studying the immune response to SARS-CoV-2, is where the repertoires were released. The dataset comprised deeply sampled blood TCRbeta repertoires from subjects exposed to, actively infected with, or recovered from COVID-19. Sample metadata almost always included a de-identified subject ID, COVID-19 status, age in years and sex. Samples came from the ongoing ImmuneRACE study (first 160 participants) plus 1,254 subjects from 6 global collaborators. HLA class I and class II types, where available, came from metadata supplied by the sample provider rather than from assay-based typing. Findings and caveats that apply to the study as a whole: The amount of clinical and demographic metadata varied by source and participant and was provided uncurated.

Collaborating institutions collected whole blood in K2EDTA tubes following their own protocols. For TCRbeta analysis, collaborators shipped samples in one of three forms: frozen whole blood, isolated PBMCs, or DNA extracted from either of those sample types. The germline V gene supplies CDR1 MDHEN and CDR2 SYDVKM. At the junction V is shortened by 5 bases and J by 5 bases; bases outside the gene matches: 3. CDR3 length: 14 amino acids, cysteine to phenylalanine. Only CDR3 DNA is held: 42 bases, read in frame from base 1. TCRbeta CDR3 regions were amplified from genomic DNA using the immunoSEQ Assay, a bias-controlled multiplex PCR. In the authors' own workflow: The number of nucleated cells in each sample was estimated from the amplification of reference gene primers within the assay. Sequence reads were collapsed and filtered to measure the absolute abundance of every unique TCRbeta CDR3 rearrangement. For each sample, productive Simpson clonality was calculated by taking the square root of Simpson's diversity index across productive rearrangements. TCRdb's version of the immuneACCESS table is confined to in-frame rearrangements and falls short of the full clone set. An unresolved V gene accounts for under half of the shortfall where checked; the remainder is of unknown origin. The V and J calls and the clone size are those of that table, but D and trimming were determined from the DNA. Within this sample are some 160,000 clones, with about four fifths of them counted one time only. Of the sample, over 2% falls within the top ten clones.

On this clone itself: No antigen is known for it. Nothing much larger sits one base from this clone, and base qualities are not available.

Recombination linked TRBV28 to TRBJ2-3; TRBD1 fits 11 bases in the junction. Material for sequencing was peripheral blood. The receptor's source is a woman of 80 years or more with acute or convalescent COVID-19. The DNA sequence follows: TGTGCCAGCAGTCGGACAGGGGGCGTAGATACGCAGTATTTT. It translates as CASSRTGGVDTQYF. With all but the CDR3 taken from the reference TRBV28 and TRBJ2-3 genes, the full variable domain is: DVKVTQSSRYLVKRTGEKVFLECVQDMDHENMFWYRQDPGLGLRLIYFSYDVKMKEKGDIPEGYSVSREKKERFSLILESASTNQTSMYLCASSRTGGVDTQYFGPGTRLTVL.